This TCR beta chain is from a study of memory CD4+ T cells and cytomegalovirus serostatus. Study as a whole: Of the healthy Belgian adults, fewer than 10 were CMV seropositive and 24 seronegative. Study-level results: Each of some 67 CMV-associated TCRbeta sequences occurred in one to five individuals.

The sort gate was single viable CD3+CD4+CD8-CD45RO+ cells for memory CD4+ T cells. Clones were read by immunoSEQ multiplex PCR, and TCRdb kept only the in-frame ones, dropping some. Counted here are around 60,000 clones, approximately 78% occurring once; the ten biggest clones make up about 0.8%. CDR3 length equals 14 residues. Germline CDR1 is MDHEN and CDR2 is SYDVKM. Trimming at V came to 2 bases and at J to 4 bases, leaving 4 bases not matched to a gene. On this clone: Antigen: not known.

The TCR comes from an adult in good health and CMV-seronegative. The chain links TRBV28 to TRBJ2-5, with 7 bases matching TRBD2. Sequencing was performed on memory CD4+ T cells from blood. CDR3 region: CASSLAGVAETQYF. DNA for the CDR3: TGTGCCAGCAGTTTAGCGGGAGTGGCAGAGACCCAGTACTTC.